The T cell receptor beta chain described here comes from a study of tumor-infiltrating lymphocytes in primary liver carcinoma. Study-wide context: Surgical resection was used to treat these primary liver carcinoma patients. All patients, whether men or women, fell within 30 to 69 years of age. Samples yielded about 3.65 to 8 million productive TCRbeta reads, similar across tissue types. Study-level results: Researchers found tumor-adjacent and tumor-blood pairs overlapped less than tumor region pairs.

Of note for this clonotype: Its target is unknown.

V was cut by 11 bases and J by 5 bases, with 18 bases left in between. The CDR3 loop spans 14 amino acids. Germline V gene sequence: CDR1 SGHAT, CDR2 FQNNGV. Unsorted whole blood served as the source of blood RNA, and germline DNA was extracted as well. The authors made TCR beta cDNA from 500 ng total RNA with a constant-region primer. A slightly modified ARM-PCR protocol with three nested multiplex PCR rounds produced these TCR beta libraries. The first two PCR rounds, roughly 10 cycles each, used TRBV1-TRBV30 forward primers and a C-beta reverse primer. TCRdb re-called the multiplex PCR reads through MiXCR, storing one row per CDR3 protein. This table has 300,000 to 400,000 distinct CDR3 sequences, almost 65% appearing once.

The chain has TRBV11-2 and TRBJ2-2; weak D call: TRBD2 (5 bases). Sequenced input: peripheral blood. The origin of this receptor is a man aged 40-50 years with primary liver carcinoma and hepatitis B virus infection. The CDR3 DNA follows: TGTGCCTGCGCCCGCCGAGGGAAGACCGGGGAGCTGTTTTTT. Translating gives CACARRGKTGELFF.